This T cell receptor (beta chain) was obtained from a study of Ad26.COV2.S vaccination and SARS-CoV-2 variants. Study-level background: Within the COV1001 Ad26.COV2.S trial arm, the donor was enrolled. Into the muscle, Ad26.COV2.S was dosed once or twice, 56 days apart.

The CDR3 totals 16 residues. The germline V gene encodes CDR1 MNHNS and CDR2 SASEGT. V shed 4 bases and J 3 bases; nucleotides not matched to a gene: 6. Treatment meaning: over 15 received Ad26.COV2.S at low or high dose, single or two shots; several received placebo; per-sample allocation not given. Sampling happened 63 days after the first vaccine or placebo injection. As regards this clone: Its antigen is not identified.

Sequencing was performed with immunoSEQ multiplex PCR; in TCRdb, only in-frame clones are kept and a portion is missing. This table has hundreds of thousands of clones, around 89% appearing once. Study-wide findings and caveats: Marked by substantial breadth, spike-specific CD8+ and CD4+ T cell responses were reportedly seen after vaccination. The analyses of TCR breadth and depth may have understated the size of total T cell responses.

The sequencing here drew on peripheral blood, taken in a trial of Ad26.COV2.S vaccine versus placebo. The chain joins TRBV6-1 to TRBJ2-3; 11 bases are a match to TRBD2. This TCR was sampled from a person aged 18-60 years who received the Ad26.COV2.S COVID-19 vaccine or a placebo. CDR3 sequence reads: CASSVTSGGATDTQYF. The CDR3 DNA reads as TGTGCCAGCAGTGTTACTAGCGGGGGTGCGACAGATACGCAGTATTTT.